The 24 T cell receptor beta chains below all came from one sample that was sequenced in a study of cytomegalovirus exposure and HLA in healthy donors. The PCR used 60 Vbeta and 13 Jbeta primers. Sequenced by immunoSEQ multiplex PCR; TCRdb stores in-frame clones only, minus some. In total, the table holds 100,000 to 150,000 clones. Sequences were obtained from PBMCs. The receptors stem from a woman aged 40 to 50 in good health and CMV-seropositive.

This chain links TRBV5-1 with TRBJ2-5, with TRBD2 matching over 9 bases. V shed 0 bases and J 5 bases; nucleotides not matched to a gene: 14. Germline CDR1 SGHRS, CDR2 YFSETQ. The CDR3 covers 18 residues. In nucleotides, the CDR3 is TGCGCCAGCAGCTTGGGCGTTATCGGCGGGAGGGCCGGGGAGACCCAGTACTTC. Protein: CASSLGVIGGRAGETQYF.

V usage is TRBV10-1 and J usage is TRBJ2-7; 13 bases match TRBD2. With 9 bases clipped from V and 4 bases from J, the junction kept 0 bases outside the gene matches. In germline, CDR1 is WNHNN, CDR2 SYGVQD (reference sequence). This CDR3 is 12 amino acids long. For the CDR3, the DNA is TGCGCCAGGACTAGCGGGAGGTACGAGCAGTACTTC. This gives the protein CARTSGRYEQYF.

The gene calls are TRBV6-6 and TRBJ2-3; D is ambiguous. The CDR3 runs to 14 residues. Deletions cut 6 bases from V and 3 bases from J, with 13 bases between. CDR1 is MNHNY and CDR2 is SVGAGI in the germline V gene (reference sequence). CDR3 sequence reads: CASRDTRRTDTQYF. CDR3 sequence (DNA): TGTGCCAGCAGAGACACCCGAAGGACAGATACGCAGTATTTT.

V and J are TRBV29-1 and TRBJ2-1, with 8 bases that match TRBD2. Trimming removed 4 bases from V and 8 bases from J; junction bases left unmatched: 4. Germline CDR1 and CDR2: SQVTM and ANQGSEA. CDR3 length equals 12 residues. The CDR3 DNA reads as TGCAGCGTTGTAGCGGGGTGGGATGAGCAGTTCTTC. Residues: CSVVAGWDEQFF.

The chain couples TRBV5-1 to TRBJ2-3; D perhaps matches TRBD2 (6 bases). Germline V CDR1 and CDR2: SGHRS, YFSETQ. V was shortened by 5 bases and J by 0 bases, with 19 bases between the two germline ends. This CDR3 has 17 amino acids. Here the CDR3 reads CASRAPARRGSTDTQYF. The CDR3 bases are TGCGCCAGCAGGGCTCCAGCGCGGCGGGGTAGCACAGATACGCAGTATTTT. The complete variable domain, with remaining parts taken from reference TRBV5-1 and TRBJ2-3, reads KAGVTQTPRYLIKTRGQQVTLSCSPISGHRSVSWYQQTPGQGLQFLFEYFSETQRNKGNFPGRFSGRQFSNSRSEMNVSTLELGDSALYLCASRAPARRGSTDTQYFGPGTRLTVL.

The V call is TRBV7-6, the J call TRBJ1-3; D unresolved. V gave up 5 bases and J gave up 7 bases, with 18 bases separating them. Germline CDR1 is SGHVS and CDR2 is FNYEAQ. This CDR3 is 15 amino acids long. The CDR3 loop is CASSRGEPDWNTIYF. CDR3 coding DNA: TGTGCCAGCAGCCGCGGCGAGCCTGACTGGAACACCATATATTTT.

The genes are TRBV28 and TRBJ2-5; 8 nucleotides align to TRBD1. Losses at the gene ends were 2 bases for V and 7 bases for J; bases not matched to a gene: 6. The CDR3 is 14 residues long. The germline CDR1 and CDR2 sequences are MDHEN and SYDVKM. The CDR3: CASSLTGGIGTQYF. Written as DNA, the CDR3 is TGTGCCAGCAGTTTAACAGGGGGGATAGGGACCCAGTACTTC.

This chain uses TRBV19 with TRBJ1-1; no reliable D call. Germline loops: CDR1 LNHDA, CDR2 SQIVND (reference sequence). V was cut by 2 bases and J by 3 bases, with 13 bases left in between. This CDR3 spans 15 amino acids. Here the CDR3 reads CASSISSDIHTEAFF. CDR3 nucleotide sequence: TGTGCCAGTAGTATATCGTCTGACATCCACACTGAAGCTTTCTTT.

The CDR3 bases are TGTGCCAGCAGCTGGGGGTCTAGCGGGATCACAGATACGCAGTATTTT. Translated: CASSWGSSGITDTQYF. The rearrangement links TRBV11-2 to TRBJ2-3; 9 nucleotides agree with TRBD2. Germline CDR1 is SGHAT and CDR2 is FQNNGV. V lost 4 bases to trimming and J lost 2 bases; unmatched junction nucleotides: 7. CDR3 length: 16 amino acids.

The chain couples TRBV7-6 to TRBJ1-4; no firm D call. Germline V gene lookup returns CDR1 SGHVS and CDR2 FNYEAQ. V gave up 5 bases and J gave up 8 bases, with 12 bases separating them. The CDR3 spans 13 residues. CDR3: CASSNQQREKLFF. In DNA, the CDR3 is TGTGCCAGCAGCAATCAACAGCGGGAAAAACTGTTTTTT. Complete variable domain (other parts from reference TRBV7-6 and TRBJ1-4): GAGVSQSPRYKVTKRGQDVALRCDPISGHVSLYWYRQALGQGPEFLTYFNYEAQQDKSGLPNDRFSAERPEGSISTLTIQRTEQRDSAMYRCASSNQQREKLFFGSGTQLSVL.

The chain employs TRBV5-1 and TRBJ1-1, with a weak D call TRBD1 (5 bases). Germline V gene data show CDR1 as SGHRS and CDR2 as YFSETQ. The CDR3 sequence is 13 residues long. The V end lost 4 bases, the J end lost 2 bases, and 9 bases lay between the germline ends. CDR3 amino acids: CASSRQPNTEAFF. DNA for the CDR3: TGCGCCAGCAGCCGACAGCCTAACACTGAAGCTTTCTTT.

V and J are TRBV2 and TRBJ1-2; no reliable D call. The V gene's germline CDR1 is SNHLY and CDR2 FYNNEI. V dropped 1 base and J dropped 7 bases, with 4 bases sitting between them. CDR3 length: 11 amino acids. CDR3 DNA: TGTGCCAGCAGTGAAGGTATTGGCTACACCTTC. Amino acids: CASSEGIGYTF.

The V call is TRBV15, the J call TRBJ2-5, with no clear D. Judging by the DNA end, TRBJ2-7 fits better; the J call may be wrong. This CDR3 region has 13 residues. Looked up from germline, CDR1 is LNHNV and CDR2 is YYDKDF (reference sequence). The CDR3 spells CATSPSFSYEQYF. CDR3 bases: TGTGCCACCAGCCCTTCCTTCTCCTACGAGCAGTACTTC.

This sequence joins TRBV2 and TRBJ2-7, with a tentative D call TRBD2 (6 bases). CDR3 length equals 15 residues. V was trimmed by 4 bases and J by 5 bases, leaving 18 bases between them. Germline loops: CDR1 SNHLY, CDR2 FYNNEI. The CDR3 bases are TGTGCCAGCAGTGCATTGACTAGTGGCGGAGACGAGCAGTACTTC. It translates to CASSALTSGGDEQYF.

The chain joins TRBV25-1 to TRBJ2-3; TRBD1 matches at 7 bases. Germline V gene sequence: CDR1 MGHDK, CDR2 SYGVNS. Germline trimming cut 1 base from V and 4 bases from J; bases unmatched to any gene: 5. The CDR3 consists of 15 residues. CDR3 residues: CASSEFNRGADTQYF. The CDR3 region has the DNA TGTGCCAGCAGTGAATTCAACAGGGGTGCAGATACGCAGTATTTT.

The rearrangement uses TRBV25-1 and TRBJ2-1; no definite D call. This CDR3 region has 13 residues. The germline gives CDR1 MGHDK, CDR2 SYGVNS. V lost 9 bases to trimming and J lost 7 bases, with 16 bases between them. In nucleotides, the CDR3 is TGTGCCAGTATCCTCGAACTAACGAATGAGCAGTTCTTC. Translated: CASILELTNEQFF.

The chain uses TRBV5-1 and TRBJ1-2, with D tentatively TRBD1 (6 bases). The CDR3 consists of 14 residues. The V and J ends lost 5 bases and 3 bases respectively, with 14 bases between them. Germline-derived CDR1 and CDR2 are SGHRS and YFSETQ. CDR3 in DNA: TGCGCCAGCAGACGGGTAGGGGGAGACTATGGCTACACCTTC. Protein: CASRRVGGDYGYTF. The full variable domain, with the rest looked up from reference TRBV5-1 and TRBJ1-2, is KAGVTQTPRYLIKTRGQQVTLSCSPISGHRSVSWYQQTPGQGLQFLFEYFSETQRNKGNFPGRFSGRQFSNSRSEMNVSTLELGDSALYLCASRRVGGDYGYTFGSGTRLTVV.

The rearrangement links TRBV11-2 to TRBJ2-1, with TRBD2 matching 8 bases. Trimming cost V 7 bases and J 4 bases; bases outside gene matches: 6. This CDR3 comprises 14 residues. The germline V gene has CDR1 SGHAT and CDR2 FQNNGV. This chain's CDR3 is CASTPQRGYNEQFF. As DNA, the CDR3 is TGTGCCAGCACCCCGCAGCGGGGGTACAATGAGCAGTTCTTC.

The V call is TRBV5-1, the J call TRBJ1-1; 8 nucleotides match TRBD1. The junction had 6 bases not matched to a gene; V was cut back by 4 bases and J by 1 base. The germline V gene encodes CDR1 SGHRS and CDR2 YFSETQ. The CDR3 totals 15 residues. CDR3 loop: CASSARQGWNTEAFF. Written as DNA, the CDR3 is TGCGCCAGCAGCGCCCGACAGGGGTGGAACACTGAAGCTTTCTTT.

This chain connects TRBV7-2 to TRBJ1-2; 10 bases map to TRBD1. In germline, CDR1 is SGHTA, CDR2 FQGNSA. The CDR3 covers 15 residues. V dropped 3 bases and J dropped 6; count of bases not matched to a gene: 7. In DNA, the CDR3 is TGTGCCAGCAGCTTGCGATTGGGACAGGGGAATGGCTACACCTTC. As protein: CASSLRLGQGNGYTF.

CDR3 in amino acids: CASSRGLAGDYEQYF. The CDR3 DNA sequence: TGTGCCAGCAGCAGAGGACTAGCGGGAGACTACGAGCAGTACTTC. The rearrangement uses TRBV5-4 and TRBJ2-7, with TRBD2 identical over 13 bases. Per germline, CDR1 SGHNT and CDR2 YYREEE (reference sequence). There are 15 residues in the CDR3. V lost 4 bases to trimming and J lost 3 bases; unmatched junction nucleotides: 4.

The V call is TRBV10-3, the J call TRBJ1-4, with no clear D. Germline CDR1 reads ENHRY; CDR2 reads SYGVKD. This CDR3 region has 11 residues. With 11 bases removed from V and 1 base from J, the gap between germline ends came to 5 bases. The CDR3 sequence is CASRTNEKLFF. DNA for the CDR3: TGTGCCTCCCGAACTAATGAAAAACTGTTTTTT.

The chain uses TRBV6-1 and TRBJ1-1; D is uncertain. Germline V gives CDR1 MNHNS, CDR2 SASEGT. The CDR3 runs to 14 residues. Trimming removed 4 bases at V and 3 bases at J, with 12 bases between. CDR3 sequence reads: CASSVRWIDTEAFF. The CDR3 DNA is TGTGCCAGCAGTGTCAGGTGGATCGACACTGAAGCTTTCTTT.

The chain couples TRBV28 to TRBJ2-1; no definite D call. The V and J ends lost 2 bases and 7 bases respectively, with 15 bases between them. CDR1 and CDR2 from the germline V gene are MDHEN and SYDVKM. CDR3 length: 15 residues. CDR3 DNA sequence: TGTGCCAGCAGTTTACGAGACCAGGTGTTGAATGAGCAGTTCTTC. It encodes CASSLRDQVLNEQFF.